Detailed here is one T cell receptor beta chain. CDR3 size: 15 residues. With 5 bases removed from V and 0 bases from J, the gap between germline ends came to 11 bases. Looked up from germline, CDR1 is SGHRS and CDR2 is YFSETQ. Generated by immunoSEQ multiplex PCR, the TCRdb table keeps only in-frame clones and is missing some. The data show about 89,000 clones, roughly 93% seen once. These data are taken from a study of T cell changes during pregnancy in multiple sclerosis. Sample: peripheral blood, taken in the third trimester of pregnancy. The chain joins TRBV5-1 to TRBJ1-4; D is unclear. The sequence came from a female donor with multiple sclerosis, enrolled in a pregnancy study. CDR3 residues: CASSSNTATNEKLFF. In DNA form, the CDR3 reads TGCGCCAGCAGTTCTAATACTGCAACTAATGAAAAACTGTTTTTT.